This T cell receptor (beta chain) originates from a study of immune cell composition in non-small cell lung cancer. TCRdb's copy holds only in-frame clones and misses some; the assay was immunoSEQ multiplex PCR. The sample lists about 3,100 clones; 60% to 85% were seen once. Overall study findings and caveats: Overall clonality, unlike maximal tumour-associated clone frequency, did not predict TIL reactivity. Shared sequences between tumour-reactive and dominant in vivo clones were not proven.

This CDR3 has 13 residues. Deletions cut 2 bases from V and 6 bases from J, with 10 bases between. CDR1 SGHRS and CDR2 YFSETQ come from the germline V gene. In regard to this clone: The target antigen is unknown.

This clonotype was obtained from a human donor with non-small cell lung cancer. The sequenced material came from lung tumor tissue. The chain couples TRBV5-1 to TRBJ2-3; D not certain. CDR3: CASSLNQMDTQYF. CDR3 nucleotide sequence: TGCGCCAGCAGCTTAAATCAAATGGATACGCAGTATTTT.